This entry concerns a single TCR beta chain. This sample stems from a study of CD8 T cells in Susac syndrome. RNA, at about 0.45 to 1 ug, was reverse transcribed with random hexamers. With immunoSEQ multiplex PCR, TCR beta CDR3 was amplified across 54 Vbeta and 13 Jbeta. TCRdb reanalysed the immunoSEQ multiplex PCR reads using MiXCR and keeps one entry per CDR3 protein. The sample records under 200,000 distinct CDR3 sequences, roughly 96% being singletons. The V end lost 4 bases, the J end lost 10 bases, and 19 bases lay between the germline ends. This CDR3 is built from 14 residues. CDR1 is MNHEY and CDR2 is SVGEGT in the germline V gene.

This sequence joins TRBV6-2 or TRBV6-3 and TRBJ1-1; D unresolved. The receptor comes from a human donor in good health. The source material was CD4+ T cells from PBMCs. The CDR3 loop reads CASSSLNRGRGAFF. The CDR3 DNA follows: TGTGCCAGCAGTTCCCTAAATCGGGGAAGAGGAGCTTTCTTT.